These 4 T cell receptor beta chains came from one sample sequenced in a study of blood T cell repertoires in COVID-19. Sequencing was performed with immunoSEQ multiplex PCR; in TCRdb, only in-frame clones are kept and a portion is missing. The sample yields some 370,000 clones, 70% to 90% seen once. Sequencing was performed on peripheral blood. The receptors shown here come from a woman in her 30s with COVID-19, enrolled during active disease.

The V and J genes are TRBV18 and TRBJ2-1; D gene ambiguous. Deletions cut 2 bases from V and 9 bases from J, with 17 bases between. The CDR3 contains 15 residues. The germline gives CDR1 KGHSH, CDR2 LQKENI. In DNA form, the CDR3 reads TGTGCCAGCTCACCAAACAATCTTCTCCCCTTTGAGCAGTTCTTC. Amino acids: CASSPNNLLPFEQFF.

This sequence joins TRBV15 and TRBJ2-5, with D tentatively TRBD2 (5 bases). The V and J ends lost 0 bases and 7 bases respectively, with 15 bases between them. CDR1 is LNHNV and CDR2 is YYDKDF in the germline V gene (reference sequence). The CDR3 length is 15 residues. The CDR3: CATSRDPIREGTQYF. The CDR3 DNA reads as TGTGCCACCAGCAGAGATCCCATCCGCGAGGGGACCCAGTACTTC.

The rearrangement links TRBV28 to TRBJ1-5; the match to TRBD1 covers 7 bases. The CDR3 consists of 16 residues. Looked up from germline, CDR1 is MDHEN and CDR2 is SYDVKM. V lost 1 base and J lost 7; bases outside the gene matches: 10. DNA for the CDR3: TGTGCCAGCAGTTTATTTACAGGGGAGCGAAAACAGCCCCAGCATTTT. This codes for CASSLFTGERKQPQHF.

This chain joins TRBV6-5 and TRBJ2-2, with D unresolved. V dropped 6 bases and J dropped 7 bases, with 12 bases sitting between them. The CDR3 contains 13 residues. Germline V CDR1 and CDR2: MNHEY, SVGAGI. The CDR3 region has the DNA TGTGCCAGCAGCCGGAGTCCCGTCGGGGAGCTGTTTTTT. This codes for CASSRSPVGELFF.